A selection of T cell receptor beta chains follows, all from one sample in a study of shared clonotypes between healthy human individuals. The repertoire was sequenced with immunoSEQ multiplex PCR; TCRdb's copy has only in-frame clones and lacks some. The sample has more than 2 million clones; 90% to 95% are singletons. The sample taken for sequencing was naive CD8+ T cells from PBMCs. All receptors derive from a man aged 18-30 years in good health. Some clones in this sample may be carry-over from other donors' samples. The CDR3 runs from the conserved cysteine through the conserved F or W.

J: TRBJ2-1
V: TRBV7-9
CDR3: CASSSPSGRNIYEQFF

J: TRBJ1-1
V: TRBV19
CDR3: CASRVQGLGTEAFF

J: TRBJ2-7
V: TRBV6-1
CDR3: CASGQFSYEQYF

J: TRBJ2-1
V: TRBV7-6
CDR3: CASSKDSRSYNEQFF

J: TRBJ2-3
V: TRBV28
CDR3: CASSLGFSGRAPDTQYF

J: TRBJ2-3
V: TRBV9
CDR3: CASSVDPRDTQYF

J: TRBJ1-2
V: TRBV29-1
CDR3: CSVVVGGFNYGYTF

J: TRBJ2-4
V: TRBV2
CDR3: CASRGDYKNIQYF

J: TRBJ2-1
V: TRBV27
CDR3: CASSFYPSSSNDEQFF

J: TRBJ2-7
V: TRBV27
CDR3: CASSLGRGYEQYF

J: TRBJ1-1
V: TRBV5-6
CDR3: CASSFLTDRANTEAFF

J: TRBJ1-1
V: TRBV5-4
CDR3: CASSLGGVNEAFF

J: TRBJ1-4
V: TRBV28
CDR3: CASSPWQVESEKLFF

J: TRBJ2-7
V: TRBV30
CDR3: CAWKGLGLAEQYF

J: TRBJ2-7
V: TRBV7-6
CDR3: CASSSGQGAYEQYF

J: TRBJ2-5
V: TRBV29-1
CDR3: CSVESGETQYF

J: TRBJ1-5
V: TRBV28
CDR3: CASSFRQGLQPQHF

J: TRBJ1-1
V: TRBV27
CDR3: CASSLWTGGNTEAFF

J: TRBJ2-7
V: TRBV4-2
CDR3: CASSPLETIFHEQYF

J: TRBJ2-1
V: TRBV27
CDR3: CASSLSRGVYNEQFF

J: TRBJ1-1
V: TRBV6-6
CDR3: CASRPPGQLTEAFF

J: TRBJ2-2
V: TRBV7-3
CDR3: CASSLNPNGELFF

J: TRBJ2-7
V: TRBV4-1
CDR3: CASSQGTYYEQYF

J: TRBJ2-5
V: TRBV2
CDR3: CTSSSSARQVQETQYF

J: TRBJ2-5
V: TRBV19
CDR3: CASSMDREETQYF

J: TRBJ2-5
V: TRBV27
CDR3: CASSPQGGETQYF

J: TRBJ2-7
V: TRBV28
CDR3: CASRIHRGTGYEQYF

J: TRBJ2-7
V: TRBV7-8
CDR3: CASSLGVAEQYF

J: TRBJ2-6
V: TRBV29-1
CDR3: CSVVGGSRAGANVLTF

J: TRBJ2-7
V: TRBV27
CDR3: CASTPRDRGYEQYF

J: TRBJ1-1
V: TRBV5-1
CDR3: CASFIKPGSTEAFF

J: TRBJ2-7
V: TRBV5-1
CDR3: CASSLGTGAYEQYF

J: TRBJ1-4
V: TRBV27
CDR3: CASSPRSRADDEKLFF

J: TRBJ2-4
V: TRBV6-5
CDR3: CASSYSGAENIQYF

J: TRBJ1-1
V: TRBV5-6
CDR3: CASSLGQGLPGAFF

J: TRBJ2-5
V: TRBV5-8
CDR3: CASSFPRGQETQYF

J: TRBJ1-1
V: TRBV7-8
CDR3: CASSLGSGSNTEAFF

J: TRBJ2-3
V: TRBV5-6
CDR3: CASSFGRDTDTQYF

J: TRBJ2-1
V: TRBV19
CDR3: CASSIPYNEQFF

J: TRBJ2-3
V: TRBV28
CDR3: CASSRPSGGTDTQYF

J: TRBJ2-3
V: TRBV29-1
CDR3: CSVWTGGTDTQYF

J: TRBJ2-3
V: TRBV11-3
CDR3: CASSKDYFDTQYF

J: TRBJ1-1
V: TRBV30
CDR3: CAWNWLMNTEAFF

J: TRBJ2-1
V: TRBV4-1
CDR3: CASSQDRTNNEQFF

J: TRBJ2-1
V: TRBV27
CDR3: CASSSLRRGLYNEQFF

J: TRBJ1-1
V: TRBV11-2
CDR3: CASSLDPGDYTEAFF

J: TRBJ2-7
V: TRBV7-2
CDR3: CASSLPRDTVSYEQYF

J: TRBJ2-7
V: TRBV13
CDR3: CASSLGLGRPSYEQYF

J: TRBJ2-2
V: TRBV4-3
CDR3: CASSQDLGGTTGELFF

J: TRBJ2-7
V: TRBV15
CDR3: CATSGETSGTTYEQYF

J: TRBJ2-5
V: TRBV7-9
CDR3: CASSSPGQRQETQYF

J: TRBJ2-1
V: TRBV29-1
CDR3: CSVVEREGPQFF

J: TRBJ2-2
V: TRBV6-1
CDR3: CASSEWGRGHTGELFF